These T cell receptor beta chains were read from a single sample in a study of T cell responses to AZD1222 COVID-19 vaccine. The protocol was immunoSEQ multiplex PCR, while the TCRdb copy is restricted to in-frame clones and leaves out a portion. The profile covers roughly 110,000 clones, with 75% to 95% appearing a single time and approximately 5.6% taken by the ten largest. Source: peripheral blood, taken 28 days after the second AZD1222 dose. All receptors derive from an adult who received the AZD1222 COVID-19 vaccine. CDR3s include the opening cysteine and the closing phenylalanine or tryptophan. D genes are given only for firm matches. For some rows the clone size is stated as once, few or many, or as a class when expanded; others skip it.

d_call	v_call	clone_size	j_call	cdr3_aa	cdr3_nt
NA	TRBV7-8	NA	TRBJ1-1	CASSLIGGVNTEAFF	TGTGCCAGCAGCTTAATAGGGGGAGTGAACACTGAAGCTTTCTTT
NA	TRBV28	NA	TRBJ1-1	CASSSGGTGNTEAFF	TGTGCCAGCAGTTCGGGTGGGACGGGGAACACTGAAGCTTTCTTT
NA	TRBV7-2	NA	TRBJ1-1	CASSTGTPNTEAFF	TGTGCCAGCAGCACAGGGACACCGAACACTGAAGCTTTCTTT
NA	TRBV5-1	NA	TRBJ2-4	CASSLGQIAKNIQYF	TGCGCCAGCAGCTTGGGACAGATAGCCAAAAACATTCAGTACTTC
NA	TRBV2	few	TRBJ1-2	CASSVFRDNYGYTF	TGTGCCAGCAGTGTGTTCAGGGATAACTATGGCTACACCTTC
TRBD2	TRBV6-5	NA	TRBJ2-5	CASRGGLQETQYF	TGTGCCTCCCGCGGGGGTCTTCAAGAGACCCAGTACTTC
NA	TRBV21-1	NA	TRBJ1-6	CASTSILISRLFGTPLHF	TGTGCCAGCACCAGTATTCTGATTTCACGACTGTTCGGGACACCCCTCCACTTT
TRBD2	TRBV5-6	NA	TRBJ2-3	CASSSTSGADTQYF	TGTGCCAGCAGCTCGACTAGCGGGGCTGATACGCAGTATTTT
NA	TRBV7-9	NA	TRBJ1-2	CASSFRNGYTF	TGTGCCAGCAGCTTCCGGAATGGCTACACCTTC
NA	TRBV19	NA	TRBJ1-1	CASSEVRGNTEAFF	TGTGCCAGTAGTGAGGTCAGGGGGAACACTGAAGCTTTCTTT
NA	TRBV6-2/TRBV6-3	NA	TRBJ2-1	CASSYWTPGNEQFF	TGTGCCAGCAGTTACTGGACCCCCGGGAATGAGCAGTTCTTC
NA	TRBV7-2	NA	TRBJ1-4	CASSSTGLLGEKLFF	TGTGCCAGCAGTAGTACGGGGTTGTTAGGAGAAAAACTGTTTTTT
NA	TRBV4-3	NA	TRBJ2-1	CASSQDAYNEQFF	TGCGCCAGCAGCCAAGACGCCTACAATGAGCAGTTCTTC
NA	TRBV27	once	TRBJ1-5	CASSSRTGISNQPQHF	TGTGCCAGCAGTTCGAGGACTGGAATTAGCAATCAGCCCCAGCATTTT
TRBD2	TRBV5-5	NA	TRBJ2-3	CASRGEASGRSSADTQYF	TGTGCCAGCAGAGGGGAGGCTAGCGGGAGATCGAGTGCAGATACGCAGTATTTT
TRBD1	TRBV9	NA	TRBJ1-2	CASSPTPGTGYGYTF	TGTGCCAGCAGCCCTACACCCGGGACAGGCTATGGCTACACCTTC
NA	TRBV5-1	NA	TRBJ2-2	CASSTLLAQGGTGELFF	TGCGCCAGCAGCACCCTCCTGGCGCAGGGTGGAACCGGGGAGCTGTTTTTT
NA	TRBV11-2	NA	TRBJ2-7	CASSLGLAYEQYF	TGTGCCAGCAGCTTAGGCCTCGCCTACGAGCAGTACTTC
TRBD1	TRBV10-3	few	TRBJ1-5	CAIREGAYSNQPQHF	TGTGCCATCAGGGAGGGGGCTTATAGCAATCAGCCCCAGCATTTT
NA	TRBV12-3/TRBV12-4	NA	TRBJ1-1	CASSPQFQAFF	TGTGCCAGCAGCCCCCAGTTTCAAGCTTTCTTT
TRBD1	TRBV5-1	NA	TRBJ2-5	CASSPYRGQTQYF	TGCGCCAGCAGCCCATACAGGGGGCAGACCCAGTACTTC
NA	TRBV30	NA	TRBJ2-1	CAWNARVSNEQFF	TGTGCCTGGAACGCACGGGTCTCCAATGAGCAGTTCTTC
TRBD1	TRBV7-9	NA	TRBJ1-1	CASSLEGGSEAFF	TGTGCCAGCAGCTTAGAAGGGGGCAGTGAAGCTTTCTTT
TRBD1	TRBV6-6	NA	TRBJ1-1	CASSRDREGAFF	TGTGCCAGCAGCCGGGACAGGGAGGGAGCTTTCTTT
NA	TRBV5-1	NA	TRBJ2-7	CASSLVAGSYEQYF	TGCGCCAGCAGCTTGGTAGCAGGCTCCTACGAGCAGTACTTC
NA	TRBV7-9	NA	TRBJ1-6	CASSLGRVLSPLHF	TGTGCCAGCAGCTTAGGCAGAGTATTATCCCCCCTCCACTTT
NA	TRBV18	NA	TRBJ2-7	CASSPPGPSYEQYF	TGTGCCAGCTCACCACCTGGACCCTCCTACGAGCAGTACTTC
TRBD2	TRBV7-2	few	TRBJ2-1	CASSPEGLVGRGSYNEQFF	TGTGCCAGCAGCCCGGAGGGACTAGTTGGTCGGGGCTCCTACAATGAGCAGTTCTTC
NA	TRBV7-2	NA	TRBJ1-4	CASSFRGTRGGEKLFF	TGTGCCAGCAGCTTCCGCGGGACACGCGGTGGTGAAAAACTGTTTTTT
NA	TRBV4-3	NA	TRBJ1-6	CASSQDRAGLYNSPLHF	TGCGCCAGCAGCCAAGATCGAGCAGGCCTCTATAATTCACCCCTCCACTTT
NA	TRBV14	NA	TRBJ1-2	CASSQGQGPYGYTF	TGTGCCAGCAGCCAAGGGCAGGGACCCTATGGCTACACCTTC
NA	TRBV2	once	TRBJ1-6	CASSATMNSPLHF	TGTGCCAGCAGTGCTACCATGAATTCACCCCTCCACTTT
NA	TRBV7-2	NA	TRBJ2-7	CASSAAGANYEQYF	TGTGCCTCTTCGGCGGCAGGGGCCAACTACGAGCAGTACTTC
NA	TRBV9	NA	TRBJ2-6	CASSAVSGANVLTF	TGTGCCAGCAGCGCCGTATCTGGGGCCAACGTCCTGACTTTC
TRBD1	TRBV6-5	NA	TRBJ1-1	CASSRQGSDTEAFF	TGTGCCAGCAGCCGACAGGGGAGTGACACTGAAGCTTTCTTT
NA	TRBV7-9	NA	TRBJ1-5	CASSSDSSNQPQHF	TGTGCCAGCAGCTCAGACAGTAGCAATCAGCCCCAGCATTTT
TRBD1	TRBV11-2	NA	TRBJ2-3	CASSALPGTGSDTQYF	TGTGCCAGCAGCGCCCTCCCGGGGACAGGGTCGGATACGCAGTATTTT
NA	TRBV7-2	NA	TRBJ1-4	CASSFGPFDEKLFF	TGTGCCAGCAGCTTTGGTCCGTTCGATGAAAAACTGTTTTTT
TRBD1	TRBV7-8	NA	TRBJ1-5	CASSLARGQYSNQPQHF	TGTGCCAGCAGCTTAGCGCGGGGACAGTATAGCAATCAGCCCCAGCATTTT
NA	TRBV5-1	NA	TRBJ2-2	CASSFEGTGELFF	TGCGCCAGCAGCTTCGAGGGCACCGGGGAGCTGTTTTTT
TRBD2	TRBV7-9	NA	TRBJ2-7	CASSSHPAGSSYEQYF	TGTGCCAGCAGCTCCCACCCAGCGGGGAGCTCCTACGAGCAGTACTTC
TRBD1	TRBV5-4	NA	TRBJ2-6	CASSLYRGSSSGANVLTF	TGTGCCAGCAGCTTATACAGGGGTTCTAGCTCTGGGGCCAACGTCCTGACTTTC
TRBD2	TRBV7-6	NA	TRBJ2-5	CASSLGLAGGETQYF	TGTGCCAGCAGCTTGGGACTAGCGGGCGGAGAGACCCAGTACTTC
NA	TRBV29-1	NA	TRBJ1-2	CSVGSVNGYTF	TGCAGCGTTGGGTCCGTGAATGGCTACACCTTC
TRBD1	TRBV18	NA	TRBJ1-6	CASSRDREMSPLHF	TGTGCCAGCTCACGGGACAGAGAGATGTCACCCCTCCACTTT
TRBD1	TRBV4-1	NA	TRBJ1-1	CASNSGGGNTEAFF	TGCGCCAGCAACTCAGGGGGCGGAAACACTGAAGCTTTCTTT
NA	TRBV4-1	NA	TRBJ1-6	CASSQELRGGYNSPLHF	TGCGCCAGCAGCCAAGAATTAAGGGGTGGGTATAATTCACCCCTCCACTTT
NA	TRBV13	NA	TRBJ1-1	CASSSRTETMNTEAFF	TGTGCCAGCAGCTCCCGGACAGAGACCATGAACACTGAAGCTTTCTTT
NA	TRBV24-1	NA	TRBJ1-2	CATSDLQNTGGYTF	TGTGCCACCAGTGATTTGCAGAATACAGGGGGCTACACCTTC
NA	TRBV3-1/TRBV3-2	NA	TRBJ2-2	CASSQGAGELFF	TGTGCCAGCAGCCAGGGGGCCGGGGAGCTGTTTTTT
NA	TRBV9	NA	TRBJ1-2	CASSVGGNYGYTF	TGTGCCAGCAGCGTAGGTGGGAACTATGGCTACACCTTC
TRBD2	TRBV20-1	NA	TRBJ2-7	CSASGGRAFGGEQYF	TGCAGTGCTAGTGGGGGGAGGGCCTTTGGTGGCGAGCAGTACTTC